The 16 T cell receptor beta chains given below trace back to one sample, sequenced in a study of post-analysis software for immune sequencing data. The study's findings and limits: Five or six TRBV segments were more frequent in patients than controls; TRBV5-6, TRBV5-1 and TRBV20-1 belonged to this group.

These receptors' antigens are unknown. Unique molecular identifiers tagged the TCR beta cDNA libraries. In TCRdb, the PCR reads were re-called with MiXCR into one record per CDR3 protein. The repertoire holds roughly 620,000 distinct CDR3 sequences, around 44% seen once, with more than 1.5% in the top ten. Sequenced material: blood. These receptors were collected from a girl aged 5-17 years with multiple sclerosis.

As concerns this clonotype: An end of the junction differs from the germline gene, which may be a read error. This chain joins TRBV20-1 and TRBJ1-6, with unresolved D. The CDR3 runs 13 residues. CDR1 and CDR2 (germline): DFQATT, SNEGSKA (reference sequence). DNA of the CDR3: TGCAGTACCCAAAGCTCCTATAATTCACCCCCCCACTTT. Its translation: CSTQSSYNSPPHF.

This clonotype was seen a few times. The CDR3 coding sequence is TGCGCCAGCAGCCCCGGGGGGCGCACCAGTGACACTGAAGCTTTCTTT. This gives the protein CASSPGGRTSDTEAFF. The chain couples TRBV4-1 to TRBJ1-1; TRBD1 might be the D (6 bases). The CDR3 runs to 16 residues. V lost 4 bases, J lost 3 bases, and 18 bases lay in between. CDR1 is MGHRA, CDR2 YSYEKL, per germline.

The chain combines TRBV20-1 with TRBJ2-1, with 13 bases identical to TRBD2. Per germline, CDR1 DFQATT and CDR2 SNEGSKA (reference sequence). The CDR3 is made up of 15 amino acids. The J segment lost 9 bases and the V segment lost 4 bases, leaving 9 bases of the junction unmatched. This chain's CDR3 is CSANERTSGSSEQFF. The CDR3 DNA reads TGCAGTGCTAACGAGAGGACTAGCGGGAGCAGTGAGCAGTTCTTC.

This clonotype was detected a few times. The genes are TRBV20-1 and TRBJ1-2, with a weak D call TRBD1 (6 bases). The CDR3 covers 13 residues. Germline CDR1 is DFQATT and CDR2 is SNEGSKA (reference sequence). V lost 5 bases and J lost 0, with 10 bases in between. The CDR3 coding sequence is TGCAGTGCTCCGGGGGCACCTAACTATGGCTACACCTTC. Translated: CSAPGAPNYGYTF.

Comment on this clonotype: An end of the junction differs from the germline gene, which may be a read error. The chain links TRBV6-5 to TRBJ2-5; D tentatively fits TRBD1 or TRBD2 (5 bases each). Germline loops: CDR1 MNHEY, CDR2 SVGAGI. The CDR3 is made up of 13 amino acids. CDR3 coding DNA: TGTGCCGGCAGAGTTCCTGGGGGAGAGACCCAGTACTTC. Amino acid sequence: CAGRVPGGETQYF.

CDR3: CASSLNPGQDYNEQFF. Written as DNA, the CDR3 is TGCGCCAGCAGCCTAAACCCTGGACAGGACTACAATGAGCAGTTCTTC. V is TRBV5-1 and J is TRBJ2-1; the match to TRBD1 covers 7 bases. Trimming removed 4 bases from V and 3 bases from J; junction bases left unmatched: 10. The germline CDR1 and CDR2 sequences are SGHRS and YFSETQ. CDR3 length: 16 residues.

The chain recombines TRBV20-1 with TRBJ2-4; no clear D gene. Germline V gene lookup returns CDR1 DFQATT and CDR2 SNEGSKA (reference sequence). The germline V and J ends were trimmed by 6 bases and 10 bases, with 16 bases remaining between them. The CDR3 is 12 residues long. CDR3 sequence (DNA): TGCAGTGCCATGCGTTATCGGGTGATTCAGTACTTC. Translated: CSAMRYRVIQYF.

The gene calls are TRBV4-2 and TRBJ2-7; TRBD2 agrees at 8 bases. Germline CDR1 is LGHNA and CDR2 is YNFKEQ. V dropped 0 bases and J dropped 2; count of bases not matched to a gene: 9. The CDR3 has 17 amino acids. The CDR3 DNA sequence: TGTGCCAGCAGCCAAGACTCCTTGGGACTAGTACCCTACGAGCAGTACTTC. Protein: CASSQDSLGLVPYEQYF.

The chain is built from TRBV5-1 and TRBJ2-7; D is undetermined. The CDR3 has 16 amino acids. The germline V and J ends were trimmed by 0 bases and 1 base, with 14 bases remaining between them. Germline V gives CDR1 SGHRS, CDR2 YFSETQ. CDR3 in DNA: TGCGCCAGCAGCTTGGAGGCGGCAGGCCATTCCTACGAGCAGTACTTC. Translated, it gives CASSLEAAGHSYEQYF.

V and J are TRBV29-1 and TRBJ2-3; TRBD2 matches at 7 bases. With V trimmed by 7 bases and J by 13 bases, 14 bases remained unmatched. Germline CDR1 reads SQVTM; CDR2 reads ANQGSEA. The CDR3 length is 12 residues. CDR3 in amino acids: CSALRSGAEEYF. CDR3 bases: TGCAGCGCTCTCCGGAGCGGGGCGGAGGAGTATTTT.

This clonotype has only a few counts. The rearrangement uses TRBV5-1 and TRBJ2-5; 8 positions match TRBD2. In germline, CDR1 is SGHRS, CDR2 YFSETQ. The CDR3 runs 14 residues. V was clipped by 0 bases and J by 3 bases; unmatched bases: 1. The CDR3 loop reads CASSLGGLEETQYF. In DNA form, the CDR3 reads TGCGCCAGCAGCTTGGGGGGACTAGAAGAGACCCAGTACTTC.

This clonotype was observed a single time. The chain couples TRBV12-3 or TRBV12-4 to TRBJ1-5; D possibly corresponds to TRBD1 (6 bases). With 7 bases removed from V and 6 bases from J, the gap between germline ends came to 19 bases. The CDR3 is made up of 15 amino acids. The CDR3 DNA follows: TGTGCCAGCATCAAGGGGGGGGGCCTCGGTCAGCCCCAGCATTTT. Its translation is CASIKGGGLGQPQHF.

The chain recombines TRBV4-1 with TRBJ1-1; D uncertain. Trimming took 1 base from V and 4 from J, leaving 16 bases between them. Germline V gene sequence: CDR1 MGHRA, CDR2 YSYEKL. The length of the CDR3 is 16 residues. This CDR3 reads CASSQAGFSGPTEAFF. CDR3 coding DNA: TGCGCCAGCAGCCAAGCCGGATTTTCAGGACCCACTGAAGCTTTCTTT.

The chain joins TRBV7-2 to TRBJ1-2; 10 bases are shared with TRBD1. CDR3 length: 15 amino acids. In germline, CDR1 is SGHTA, CDR2 FQGNSA. V lost 5 bases, J lost 7 bases, and 10 bases stayed unmatched. The CDR3 loop reads CASSQGRDRGFGYTF. The DNA of the CDR3 is TGTGCCAGCAGCCAGGGGCGGGACAGGGGCTTTGGCTACACCTTC.

For this clonotype: The junction shows a germline mismatch at one end, possibly a read error. The V gene is TRBV27, the J gene TRBJ1-1; 7 bases align to TRBD1. Germline V gene data show CDR1 as MNHEY and CDR2 as SMNVEV (reference sequence). The CDR3 has 13 amino acids. In DNA, the CDR3 is TGTGCAAGCAGTCGTTCGACAGGGTGGAAGGCTTTCTTT. Translating it yields CASSRSTGWKAFF.

The chain is built from TRBV5-5 and TRBJ1-5; unclear D gene. CDR1 SGHKS and CDR2 YYEKEE come from the germline V gene (reference sequence). The CDR3 has 13 amino acids. V dropped 0 bases and J dropped 6 bases, with 7 bases sitting between them. The CDR3 DNA sequence: TGTGCCAGCAGCTTGGCTACAGTTCAGCCCCAGCATTTT. As protein: CASSLATVQPQHF.